This record covers a single T cell receptor beta chain. Deletions cut 3 bases from V and 4 bases from J, with 10 bases between. The CDR3 runs 14 residues. The sample originates from a study of identical twins. A universal primer site was incorporated via template switching, and the cDNA contained unique molecular identifiers. TCRdb reanalysed the 5' RACE reads using MiXCR and keeps one entry per CDR3 protein. The repertoire has over 250,000 distinct CDR3 sequences, 9.5% of them found once; the top ten carry 7% to 8.5%. These records were also assigned to another study, of yellow fever vaccine responses in identical twins.

The source of this sequence is a woman under 30 in good health. This sequence joins TRBV12-3 or TRBV12-4 and TRBJ2-1; a weak D match, TRBD1 (6 bases). Sequenced: CD8+ T cells sorted from blood. In DNA, the CDR3 is TGTGCCAGCAGTTTCACAGACAGGTACAATGAGCAGTTCTTC. Residues: CASSFTDRYNEQFF.